The sequence of this TCR beta chain was determined in a study of shared clonotypes between healthy human individuals. The CDR3 length is 14 residues. Germline loops: CDR1 SGHNT, CDR2 YYREEE (reference sequence). V was shortened by 4 bases and J by 4 bases, with 13 bases between the two germline ends. Some clones are missing from TCRdb's copy, which holds only in-frame ones; the method was immunoSEQ multiplex PCR. The sample comprises over a million clones, approximately 98.5% of which are singletons, and approximately 0.4% rests with the top ten. General study points: The naive CD4 repertoires of several donors were compared, and around 4.9% of clonotypes were shared. Sampling covered blood only; tissue repertoires likely differ.

Points on this clone: Its antigen is not identified.

Researchers partitioned CD4+ cells into CD45RA+ naive and CD45RA-negative memory subsets. Material: naive CD4+ T cells sorted from blood. Subset meaning: CD45RA+ positively selected. This TCR was recovered from a man aged 25 to 40 in good health. The V and J genes are TRBV5-4 and TRBJ2-3; tentatively, D is TRBD2 (6 bases). CDR3 sequence (DNA): TGTGCCAGCAGCCTGACTAGGGGCCCAGATACGCAGTATTTT. This codes for CASSLTRGPDTQYF.